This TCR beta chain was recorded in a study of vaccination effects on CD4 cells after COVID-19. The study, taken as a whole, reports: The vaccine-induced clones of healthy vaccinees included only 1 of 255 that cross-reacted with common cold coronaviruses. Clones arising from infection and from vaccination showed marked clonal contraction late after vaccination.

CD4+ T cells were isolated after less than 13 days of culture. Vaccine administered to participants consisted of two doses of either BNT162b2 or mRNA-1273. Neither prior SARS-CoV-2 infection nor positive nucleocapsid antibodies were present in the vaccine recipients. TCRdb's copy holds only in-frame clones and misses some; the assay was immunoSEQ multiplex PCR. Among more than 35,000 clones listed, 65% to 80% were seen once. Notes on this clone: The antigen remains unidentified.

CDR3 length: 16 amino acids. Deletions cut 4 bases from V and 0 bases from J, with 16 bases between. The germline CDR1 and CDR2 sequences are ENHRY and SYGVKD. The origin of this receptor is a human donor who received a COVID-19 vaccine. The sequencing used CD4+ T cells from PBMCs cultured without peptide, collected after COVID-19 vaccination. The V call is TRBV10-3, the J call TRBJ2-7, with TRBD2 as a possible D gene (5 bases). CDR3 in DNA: TGTGCCATCAGTGCTTCACCGGGAATAGGCTCCTACGAGCAGTACTTC. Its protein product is CAISASPGIGSYEQYF.